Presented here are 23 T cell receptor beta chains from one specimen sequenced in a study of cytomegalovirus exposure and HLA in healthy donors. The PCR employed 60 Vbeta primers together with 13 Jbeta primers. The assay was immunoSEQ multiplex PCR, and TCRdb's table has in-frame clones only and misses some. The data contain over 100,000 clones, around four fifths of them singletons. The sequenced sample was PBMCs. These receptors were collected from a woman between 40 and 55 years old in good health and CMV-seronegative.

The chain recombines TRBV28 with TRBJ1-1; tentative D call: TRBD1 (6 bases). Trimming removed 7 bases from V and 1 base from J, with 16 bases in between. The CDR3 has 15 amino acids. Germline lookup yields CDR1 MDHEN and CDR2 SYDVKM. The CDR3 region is CASTSRGSGNTEAFF. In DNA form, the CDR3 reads TGTGCCAGCACTTCAAGGGGGTCCGGGAACACTGAAGCTTTCTTT.

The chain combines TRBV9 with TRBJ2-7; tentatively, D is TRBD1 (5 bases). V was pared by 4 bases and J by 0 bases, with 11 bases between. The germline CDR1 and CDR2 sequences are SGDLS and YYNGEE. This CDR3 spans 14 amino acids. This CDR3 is CASSPRQFSYEQYF. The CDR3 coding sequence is TGTGCCAGCAGCCCTCGACAGTTCTCCTACGAGCAGTACTTC.

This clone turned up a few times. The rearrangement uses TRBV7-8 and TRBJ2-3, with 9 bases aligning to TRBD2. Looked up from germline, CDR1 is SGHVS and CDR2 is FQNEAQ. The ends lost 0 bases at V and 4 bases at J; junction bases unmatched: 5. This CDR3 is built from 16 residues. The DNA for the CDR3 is TGTGCCAGCAGCTTAGCTCTAGCGGGGAGATCAGATACGCAGTATTTT. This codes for CASSLALAGRSDTQYF. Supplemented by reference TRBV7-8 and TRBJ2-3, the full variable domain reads GAGVSQSPRYKVAKRGQDVALRCDPISGHVSLFWYQQALGQGPEFLTYFQNEAQLDKSGLPSDRFFAERPEGSVSTLKIQRTQQEDSAVYLCASSLALAGRSDTQYFGPGTRLTVL.

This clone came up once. DNA of the CDR3: TGCGCCAGCAGCTCACAGGGTTTACAGTACTTC. Its protein product is CASSSQGLQYF. The V and J genes are TRBV5-1 and TRBJ2-7, with a tentative D call TRBD1 (6 bases). This CDR3 contains 11 residues. Germline CDR1 and CDR2: SGHRS and YFSETQ. Trimming took off 3 bases at V and 10 bases at J, with 11 bases between the two ends.

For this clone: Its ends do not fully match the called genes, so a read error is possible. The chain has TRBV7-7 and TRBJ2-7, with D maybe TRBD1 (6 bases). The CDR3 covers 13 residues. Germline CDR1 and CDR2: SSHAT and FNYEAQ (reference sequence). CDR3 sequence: CASSLEQGYEQYF. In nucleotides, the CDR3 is TGTGCTAGCAGCTTAGAACAGGGTTACGAGCAGTACTTC.

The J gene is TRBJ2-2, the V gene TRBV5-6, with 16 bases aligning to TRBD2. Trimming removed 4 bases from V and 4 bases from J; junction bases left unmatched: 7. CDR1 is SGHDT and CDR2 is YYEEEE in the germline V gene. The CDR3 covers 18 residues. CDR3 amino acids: CASSMGLAGGFFTGELFF. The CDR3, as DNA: TGTGCCAGCAGCATGGGACTAGCGGGGGGGTTTTTCACCGGGGAGCTGTTTTTT.

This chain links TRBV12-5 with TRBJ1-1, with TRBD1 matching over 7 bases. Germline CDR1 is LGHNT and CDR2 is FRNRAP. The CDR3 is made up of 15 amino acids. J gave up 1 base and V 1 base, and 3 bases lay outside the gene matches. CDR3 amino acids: CASGLGDSSNTEAFF. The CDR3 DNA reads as TGTGCTAGTGGTTTGGGGGACAGTTCGAACACTGAAGCTTTCTTT.

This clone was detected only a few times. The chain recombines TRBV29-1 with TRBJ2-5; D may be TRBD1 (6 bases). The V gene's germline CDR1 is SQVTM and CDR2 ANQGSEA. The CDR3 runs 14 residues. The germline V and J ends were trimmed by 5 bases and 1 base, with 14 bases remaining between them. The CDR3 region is CSVRQAVIQETQYF. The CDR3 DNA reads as TGCAGCGTTAGACAGGCGGTTATCCAAGAGACCCAGTACTTC.

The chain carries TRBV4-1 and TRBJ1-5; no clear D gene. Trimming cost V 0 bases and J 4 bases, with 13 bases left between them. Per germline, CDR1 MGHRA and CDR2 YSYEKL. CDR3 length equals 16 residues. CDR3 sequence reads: CASSQDLYSQNQPQHF. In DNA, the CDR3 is TGCGCCAGCAGCCAAGATCTGTACAGCCAAAATCAGCCCCAGCATTTT.

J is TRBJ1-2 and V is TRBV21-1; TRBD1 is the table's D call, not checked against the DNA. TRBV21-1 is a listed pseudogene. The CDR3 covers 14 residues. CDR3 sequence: CASYPQGSNYGYTF. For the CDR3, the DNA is TGTGCCAGCTACCCACAGGGATCTAACTATGGCTACACCTTC.

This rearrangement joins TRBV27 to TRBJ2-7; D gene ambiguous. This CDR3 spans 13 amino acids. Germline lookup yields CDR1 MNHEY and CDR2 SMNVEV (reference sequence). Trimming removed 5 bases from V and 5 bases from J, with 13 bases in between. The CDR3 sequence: CASSPPLADEQYF. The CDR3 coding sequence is TGTGCCAGCAGTCCCCCCCTCGCGGACGAGCAGTACTTC.

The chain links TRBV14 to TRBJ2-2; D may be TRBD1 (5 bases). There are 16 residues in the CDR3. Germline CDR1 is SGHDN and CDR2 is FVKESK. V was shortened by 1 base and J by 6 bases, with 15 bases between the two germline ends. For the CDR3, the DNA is TGTGCCAGCAGCCAAGTACCAGGGTCTAGAGCCGGGGAGCTGTTTTTT. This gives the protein CASSQVPGSRAGELFF.

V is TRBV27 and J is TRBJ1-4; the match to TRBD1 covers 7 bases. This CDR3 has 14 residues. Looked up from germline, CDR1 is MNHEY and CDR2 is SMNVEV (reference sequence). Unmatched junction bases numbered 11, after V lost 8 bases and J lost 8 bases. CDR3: CASRRTGPWEKLFF. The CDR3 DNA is TGTGCCAGCCGAAGGACAGGACCTTGGGAAAAACTGTTTTTT.

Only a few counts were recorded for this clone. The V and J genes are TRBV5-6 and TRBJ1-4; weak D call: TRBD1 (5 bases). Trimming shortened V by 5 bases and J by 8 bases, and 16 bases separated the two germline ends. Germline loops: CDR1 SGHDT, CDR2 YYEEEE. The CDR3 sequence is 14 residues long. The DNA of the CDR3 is TGTGCCAGCAGAAGACAGTTAGAAGAGGAAAAACTGTTTTTT. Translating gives CASRRQLEEEKLFF.

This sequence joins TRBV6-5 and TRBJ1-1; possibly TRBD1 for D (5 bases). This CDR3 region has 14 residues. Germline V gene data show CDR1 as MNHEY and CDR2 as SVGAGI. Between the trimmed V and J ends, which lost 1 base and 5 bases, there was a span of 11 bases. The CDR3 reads CASSYYGAVTEAFF. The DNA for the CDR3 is TGTGCCAGCAGTTACTATGGGGCGGTTACTGAAGCTTTCTTT.

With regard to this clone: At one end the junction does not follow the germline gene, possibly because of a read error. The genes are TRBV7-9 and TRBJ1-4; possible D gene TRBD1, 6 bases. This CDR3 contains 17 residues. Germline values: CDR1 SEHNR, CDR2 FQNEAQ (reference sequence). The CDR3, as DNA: TGTTCCAGCAGCTTATCAGGGGCTGTGCGCACTAATGAAAAACTGTTTTTT. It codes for CSSSLSGAVRTNEKLFF.

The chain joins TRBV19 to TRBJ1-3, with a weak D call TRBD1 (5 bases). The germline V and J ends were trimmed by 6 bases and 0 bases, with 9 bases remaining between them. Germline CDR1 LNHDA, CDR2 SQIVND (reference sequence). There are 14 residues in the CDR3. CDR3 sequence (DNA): TGTGCCAGTAGACGACAGACCTCTGGAAACACCATATATTTT. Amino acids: CASRRQTSGNTIYF. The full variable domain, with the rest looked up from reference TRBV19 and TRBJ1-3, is DGGITQSPKYLFRKEGQNVTLSCEQNLNHDAMYWYRQDPGQGLRLIYYSQIVNDFQKGDIAEGYSVSREKKESFPLTVTSAQKNPTAFYLCASRRQTSGNTIYFGEGSWLTVV.

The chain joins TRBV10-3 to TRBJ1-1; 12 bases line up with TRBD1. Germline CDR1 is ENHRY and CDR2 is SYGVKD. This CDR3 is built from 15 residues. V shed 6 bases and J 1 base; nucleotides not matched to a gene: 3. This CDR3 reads CAIRGTGGENTEAFF. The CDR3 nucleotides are TGTGCCATCAGGGGGACAGGGGGCGAGAACACTGAAGCTTTCTTT.

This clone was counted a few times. CDR3 region: CASRDRVDTEAFF. The CDR3 DNA reads TGTGCCAGCAGGGACAGGGTGGACACTGAAGCTTTCTTT. The V gene is TRBV2, the J gene TRBJ1-1; 8 nucleotides match TRBD1. Germline loops: CDR1 SNHLY, CDR2 FYNNEI. CDR3 length: 13 residues. V lost 6 bases to trimming and J lost 3 bases; unmatched junction nucleotides: 3.

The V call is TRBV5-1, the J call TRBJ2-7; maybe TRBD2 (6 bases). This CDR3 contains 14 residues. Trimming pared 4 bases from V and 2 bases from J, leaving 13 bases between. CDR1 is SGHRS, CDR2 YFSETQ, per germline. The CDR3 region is CASSPGGGAYEQYF. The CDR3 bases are TGCGCCAGCAGCCCAGGAGGAGGGGCCTACGAGCAGTACTTC.

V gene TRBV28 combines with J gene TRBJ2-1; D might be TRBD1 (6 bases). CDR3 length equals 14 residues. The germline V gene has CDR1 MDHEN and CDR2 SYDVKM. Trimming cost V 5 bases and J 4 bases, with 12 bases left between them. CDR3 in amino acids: CASSPPGQYNEQFF. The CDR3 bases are TGTGCCAGCAGTCCCCCCGGACAGTACAATGAGCAGTTCTTC.

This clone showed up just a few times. This CDR3 is CASSLGDSGYQPQHF. The DNA of the CDR3 is TGTGCCAGCAGCTTAGGGGACAGCGGTTATCAGCCCCAGCATTTT. The genes are TRBV7-9 and TRBJ1-5; TRBD1 agrees at 7 bases. V trimming: 1 base; J trimming: 5 bases; junction bases outside the gene matches: 5. Germline CDR1 reads SEHNR; CDR2 reads FQNEAQ (reference sequence). This CDR3 comprises 15 residues.

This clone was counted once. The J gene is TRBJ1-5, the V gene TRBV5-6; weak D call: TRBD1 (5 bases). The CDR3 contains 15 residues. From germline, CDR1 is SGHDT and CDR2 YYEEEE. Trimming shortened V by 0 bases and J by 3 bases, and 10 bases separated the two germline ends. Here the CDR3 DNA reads TGTGCCAGCAGCTTGGGCGGGGGAATCAATCAGCCCCAGCATTTT. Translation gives CASSLGGGINQPQHF.